The 8 T cell receptor beta chains presented below share a single source sample, sequenced in a study of T-cell reconstitution after alpha-beta-depleted transplantation in children (dated by TCRdb to 2016 to 2018). Preparation of the library involved PCR. Sequencing used an Illumina HiSeq 2500. To normalize quantification of the TCRbeta repertoire, the TCR libraries were built with molecular barcoding that relied on unique molecular identifiers. TCRdb trimmed the raw reads at Q25, called clones with MiXCR and kept productive beta chains. Here each entry gathers all rows of one CDR3 protein and keeps the most common genes and DNA. The sample table records approximately 520,000 distinct CDR3 sequences; about 10% of these occur just once. Clones ranked in the top ten supply less than 15% of the sample. In the paper's terms, the treatment or condition label means: allogeneic hematopoietic cell transplantation with graft depleted of TCRalphabeta T cells and CD19 B cells.

Sample: PBMCs, mostly from graft donor cells, taken 180 days after TCRalphabeta/CD19-depleted stem cell transplant. These receptor sequences come from a female patient aged 2-9 years who had a stem cell transplant for aplastic anemia, so the T cells may come from the graft donor.

This clonotype was found a few times. The chain employs TRBV12-3 or TRBV12-4 and TRBJ2-2, with 8 nucleotides matching TRBD1. The V segment lost 5 bases and the J segment 4 bases; nucleotides outside the gene matches: 6. The CDR3 sequence is 15 residues long. The CDR3 region has the DNA TGTGCCAGCAGTGGACAGGGCGTAGGCACCGGGGAGCTGTTTTTT. This gives the protein CASSGQGVGTGELFF.

This clonotype was seen ten or more times. The rearrangement joins TRBV12-3 or TRBV12-4 to TRBJ2-7, with D possibly called TRBD1 or TRBD2 (8 bases each). Deletions cut 4 bases from V and 3 bases from J, with 16 bases between. The CDR3 length is 15 residues. CDR3 nucleotide sequence: TGTGCCAGCAGTTCCAGGGGGCTAGCGGGCTACGAGCAGTACTTC. Encoded protein: CASSSRGLAGYEQYF.

This clonotype has a count of ten or more. The rearrangement links TRBV6-5 to TRBJ1-5; D is unresolved. The CDR3 extends over 17 amino acids. Germline-derived CDR1 and CDR2 are MNHEY and SVGAGI. Trimming shortened V by 2 bases and J by 4 bases, and 18 bases separated the two germline ends. The CDR3 sequence is CASSYPQVGVGNQPQHF. Here the CDR3 DNA reads TGTGCCAGCAGTTACCCCCAGGTCGGGGTAGGAAATCAGCCCCAGCATTTT.

In its sample, this clonotype was seen a few times. V is TRBV6-1 and J is TRBJ2-7; TRBD1 matches at 8 bases. The ends lost 4 bases at V and 0 bases at J; junction bases unmatched: 8. Germline loops: CDR1 MNHNS, CDR2 SASEGT. The CDR3 length is 16 residues. DNA for the CDR3: TGTGCCAGCAGTGTAATGGGACAGGTTAGCTCCTACGAGCAGTACGTC. Translating it yields CASSVMGQVSSYEQYV.

This rearrangement joins TRBV20-1 to TRBJ1-2; TRBD1 matches 8 bases. Unmatched junction bases numbered 4, after V lost 6 bases and J lost 1 base. CDR3 length: 13 residues. The germline CDR1 and CDR2 sequences are DFQATT and SNEGSKA (reference sequence). CDR3 in DNA: TGCAGTGCGGGCGACAGGGGTAACTATGGCTACACCTTC. Its protein product is CSAGDRGNYGYTF.

V is TRBV20-1 and J is TRBJ1-5; D is uncertain. V gave up 4 bases and J gave up 7 bases, with 14 bases separating them. There are 13 residues in the CDR3. The germline V gene encodes CDR1 DFQATT and CDR2 SNEGSKA (reference sequence). As DNA, the CDR3 is TGCAGTGCTAAGAACATCCTAACCCAGCCCCAGCATTTT. Its translation: CSAKNILTQPQHF.

This clonotype was seen only a few times. The chain combines TRBV5-1 with TRBJ2-1, with D unresolved. Germline CDR1 is SGHRS and CDR2 is YFSETQ. V lost 3 bases, J lost 5 bases, and 12 bases lay in between. The CDR3 is 14 residues long. The CDR3 DNA is TGCGCCAGCAGCTATATTCCAGAGGACAATGAGCAGTTCTTC. Protein: CASSYIPEDNEQFF.

CDR3 nucleotides: TGCAGTGCTCGCCGGGGGTCTAGCGGAGCGGACGAGCAGTACGTC. Its protein is CSARRGSSGADEQYV. V usage is TRBV20-1 and J usage is TRBJ2-7, with 7 bases that match TRBD2. The CDR3 contains 15 residues. CDR1 is DFQATT, CDR2 SNEGSKA, per germline (reference sequence). Trimming at V came to 5 bases and at J to 5 bases, leaving 15 bases not matched to a gene.